This note documents a single T cell receptor (beta chain) sequence. This receptor's antigen is unknown. No much larger clone is present one base from it, and per-base qualities are unavailable. The data originate from a study of T cell changes during pregnancy in multiple sclerosis (dated by TCRdb to between 2018 and 2021). Study-wide context: Changes in the T cell repertoire over the course of pregnancy were examined in this study in women with multiple sclerosis.

The library relied on the immunoSEQ multiplex PCR assay. TCRdb stores this immuneACCESS table with in-frame sequences only. Part of the clones is absent; in the studies checked, under half of the shortfall reflects unresolved V genes, and no reason is known for the rest. The sample table holds about 36,000 clones, of which more than 75% were seen once. Roughly 0.58% of the sample lies in the top ten. This receptor was identified in a female donor with multiple sclerosis, enrolled in a pregnancy study. Sequences were derived from CD4+ T cells from peripheral blood mononuclear cells, sampled in the first trimester of pregnancy.

DNA sequence: TGTGCCAGCTCGCCCCAGGGAACCGGGGAGCTGTTTTTT. Its protein product is CASSPQGTGELFF. The chain is assembled from TRBV18 and TRBJ2-2, with TRBD1 tentatively as D gene (5 bases match). From its cysteine to its phenylalanine, the CDR3 spans 13 amino acids. The DNA shown is the 39-base CDR3, in frame from base 1. Trimming at the junction amounts to 6 bases on V and 5 bases on J, and the germline ends lie 10 bases apart. For CDR1 and CDR2, the germline V gene lists KGHSH and LQKENI.